The clone carrying this T cell receptor (beta chain) has only a few counts. What it binds is unknown. CDR1 SGDLS and CDR2 YYNGEE come from the germline V gene. V was trimmed by 2 bases and J by 4 bases, leaving 15 bases between them. This CDR3 comprises 16 residues. This sample is drawn from a study of T cells in Graves' hyperthyroidism and ophthalmopathy. RNA transcripts served as the template for amplifying TCR beta CDR3 regions. HTBI primers were the set used in a first-round RT-PCR of the TCR CDR3. TCRdb re-called the multiplex PCR reads with MiXCR, one entry per CDR3 protein. The sample holds just over 550,000 distinct CDR3 sequences, under 60% seen once. Together with thyroid ultrasound, orbital computed tomography, serum thyroxine and TRAb, clinical symptoms were used for diagnoses. Study-level points and caveats: The majority of expanded thyroid clonotypes above 0.001 also appeared in blood.

The V and J genes are TRBV9 and TRBJ2-2; D possibly corresponds to TRBD2 (5 bases). This receptor was taken from a young woman with Graves' hyperthyroidism. What was sequenced was peripheral blood or thyroid tissue (not recorded which). Here the CDR3 reads CASSVEDPIPTGELFF. DNA for the CDR3: TGTGCCAGCAGCGTGGAGGATCCGATCCCCACCGGGGAGCTGTTTTTT.